Given below is one T cell receptor (beta chain) in context. Its antigen is not known. In TCRdb, the 5' RACE reads were re-called with MiXCR into one record per CDR3 protein. The table records hundreds of thousands of distinct CDR3 sequences, 15% to 20% of them present only once. The sample comes from a study of T cells after yellow fever vaccination. Study findings and constraints: Some clonotypes, a small share, were shared between CD4 and CD8 compartments.

This CDR3 region has 15 residues. Germline values: CDR1 MNHEY, CDR2 SVGEGT. Trimming at V came to 6 bases and at J to 9 bases, leaving 13 bases not matched to a gene. The sequencing here drew on PBMCs, taken 15 days after the yellow fever booster vaccination. V and J are TRBV6-2 or TRBV6-3 and TRBJ1-1, with 10 bases lining up with TRBD1. This TCR was sampled from a man under 40 who received the YFV17D yellow fever vaccine. The DNA of the CDR3 is TGTGCCAGCAGCCCAGGCCGGGACAGGGGCGAAAAAGCTTTCTTT. Protein product: CASSPGRDRGEKAFF.